This record looks at one T cell receptor beta chain sequence and its context. Sequencing targeted TCR beta in blood CD8+ and CD4+ T cells. TEMRA cells were FACS-enriched and CD8+ and CD4+ T cells negatively isolated. Germline CDR1 and CDR2: MDHEN and SYDVKM. The V end lost 4 bases, the J end lost 5 bases, and 9 bases lay between the germline ends. The CDR3 has 13 amino acids. Reverse transcription of about 0.45 to 1 ug RNA was carried out with random hexamers. The CDR3 of TCR beta was amplified by immunoSEQ multiplex PCR across 54 Vbeta and 13 Jbeta. Via MiXCR, TCRdb re-called the immunoSEQ multiplex PCR reads, giving one row per CDR3 protein. The sample includes about 300,000 distinct CDR3 sequences, over 75% of them seen just once. This specimen comes from a study of CD8 T cells in Susac syndrome.

V gene TRBV28 combines with J gene TRBJ1-5; maybe TRBD1 (6 bases). The sequenced sample consisted of CD8+ T cells from PBMCs. This TCR derives from a human donor with multiple sclerosis. CDR3 sequence: CASSWPGDQPQHF. The CDR3 DNA is TGTGCCAGCAGTTGGCCAGGGGATCAGCCCCAGCATTTT.